This T cell receptor (beta chain) emerged from a study of cytomegalovirus exposure and HLA in healthy donors. Study conclusions and caveats: The sole available immune exposure information was CMV serostatus. The authors excluded some V segments, including TRBV6-2 and TRBV6-3, as indistinguishable.

The V end lost 0 bases, the J end lost 6 bases, and 15 bases lay between the germline ends. This CDR3 region has 16 residues. Germline V gene sequence: CDR1 LGHNA, CDR2 YNFKEQ. Vbeta (60) and Jbeta (13) primers were used in the PCR. Some clones are missing from TCRdb's copy, which holds only in-frame ones; the method was immunoSEQ multiplex PCR. The table lists 110,000 or so clones, around 68% of them singletons. As concerns this clone: The target antigen is unknown.

The receptor's source is a woman aged 40 to 50 in good health and CMV-seropositive. Sequenced input: PBMCs. The V gene is TRBV4-2, the J gene TRBJ2-1; a weak D match, TRBD2 (5 bases). CDR3 coding DNA: TGTGCCAGCAGCCAAGATATCCTACCCCGGGGCAATGAGCAGTTCTTC. This sequence encodes CASSQDILPRGNEQFF.